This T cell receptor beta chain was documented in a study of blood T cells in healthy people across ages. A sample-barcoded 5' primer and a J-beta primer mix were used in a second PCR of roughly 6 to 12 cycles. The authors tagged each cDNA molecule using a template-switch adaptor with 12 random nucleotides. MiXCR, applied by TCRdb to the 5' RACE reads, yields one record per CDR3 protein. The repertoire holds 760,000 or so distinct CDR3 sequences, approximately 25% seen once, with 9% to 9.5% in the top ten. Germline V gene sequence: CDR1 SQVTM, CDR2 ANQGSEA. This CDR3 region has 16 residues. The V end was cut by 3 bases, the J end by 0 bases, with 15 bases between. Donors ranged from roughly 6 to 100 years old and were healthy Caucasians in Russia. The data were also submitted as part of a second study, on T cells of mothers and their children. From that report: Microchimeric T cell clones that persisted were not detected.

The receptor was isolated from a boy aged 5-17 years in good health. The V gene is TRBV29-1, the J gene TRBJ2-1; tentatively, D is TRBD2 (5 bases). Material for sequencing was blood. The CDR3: CSVESSSAHSYNEQFF. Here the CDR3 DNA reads TGCAGCGTTGAGTCCAGTAGCGCCCACTCCTACAATGAGCAGTTCTTC.